A selection of T cell receptor beta chains follows, all from one sample in a study of vaccination and CD4 T cells after COVID-19. Antigens for these TCRs are unknown. TCRdb re-called the PCR reads with MiXCR, one entry per CDR3 protein. The sample includes under 15,000 distinct CDR3 sequences, 62% of them seen just once. Sequenced sample: CD4+ T cells from blood, cultured in vitro. Every receptor here comes from a human donor who had recovered from COVID-19. Both conserved end residues are part of each CDR3. The D gene is left open where the match is weak. A row's size may be missing; if present it is once, few, many or a size class.

CDR3 protein	CDR3 DNA	clone size	V gene	J gene	D gene	CDR3 length
CATSRAQYNEQFF	TGTGCCACCAGCAGAGCTCAGTACAATGAGCAGTTCTTC	-	TRBV15	TRBJ2-1	-	13
CASSLMGQTATEAFF	TGTGCCAGCAGTTTAATGGGACAGACAGCCACTGAAGCTTTCTTT	few	TRBV28	TRBJ1-1	TRBD1	15
CSARVDGTWETQYF	TGCAGTGCTAGAGTGGACGGGACCTGGGAGACCCAGTACTTC	-	TRBV20-1	TRBJ2-5	-	14
CASSLVFQNTGELFF	TGTGCCAGCAGCTTAGTTTTTCAGAACACCGGGGAGCTGTTTTTT	-	TRBV7-8	TRBJ2-2	-	15
CSARRQGTPSGANVLTF	TGCAGTGCTCGTCGACAGGGGACCCCCTCTGGGGCCAACGTCCTGACTTTC	-	TRBV20-1	TRBJ2-6	TRBD1	17
CASSYSNPSRADTQYF	TGTGCCAGCAGTTACTCGAACCCAAGCCGGGCAGATACGCAGTATTTT	-	TRBV6-5	TRBJ2-3	-	16
CASSGEGQPQHF	TGTGCCAGCAGTGGGGAGGGTCAGCCCCAGCATTTT	-	TRBV2	TRBJ1-5	-	12
CASRGTGGQPQHF	TGTGCCAGCAGAGGGACAGGGGGACAGCCCCAGCATTTT	-	TRBV6-2/TRBV6-3	TRBJ1-5	TRBD1	13
CASSFGGAGQPQHF	TGTGCCAGCAGTTTCGGGGGAGCTGGTCAGCCCCAGCATTTT	-	TRBV28	TRBJ1-5	-	14
CASTGTGANTEAFF	TGTGCCAGCACCGGGACAGGGGCGAACACTGAAGCTTTCTTT	-	TRBV18	TRBJ1-1	TRBD1	14
CASNLGDNEQFF	TGTGCCAGCAACCTAGGAGACAATGAGCAGTTCTTC	-	TRBV6-4	TRBJ2-1	-	12
CASSKTSKETQYF	TGTGCCAGCAGTAAGACTAGTAAAGAGACCCAGTACTTC	once	TRBV6-2/TRBV6-3	TRBJ2-5	-	13
CASSVGQGPSDTQYF	TGTGCCAGCTCTGTTGGACAGGGGCCCTCTGATACGCAGTATTTT	once	TRBV18	TRBJ2-3	TRBD1	15
CASSMQGSINNEQFF	TGTGCCAGCAGTATGCAGGGGTCGATTAACAATGAGCAGTTCTTC	-	TRBV7-3	TRBJ2-1	-	15
CASSLAAYRGLGEIQYF	TGCGCCAGCAGCTTGGCCGCTTACAGGGGGCTGGGAGAGATCCAGTACTTC	-	TRBV5-1	TRBJ2-5	TRBD1	17
CASSWVVGSLDTDTQYF	TGTGCCAGCAGCTGGGTAGTCGGCAGCCTAGACACAGATACGCAGTATTTT	-	TRBV5-6	TRBJ2-3	-	17
CASRSGEDYTEAFF	TGTGCCAGCAGGTCAGGGGAGGATTACACTGAAGCTTTCTTT	few	TRBV28	TRBJ1-1	-	14
CATSEPESNQPQHF	TGTGCCACCAGTGAGCCTGAGAGCAATCAGCCCCAGCATTTT	few	TRBV24-1	TRBJ1-5	-	14
CSARKSAGHSLNTEAFF	TGCAGTGCTAGAAAAAGCGCGGGACACAGCTTGAACACTGAAGCTTTCTTT	-	TRBV20-1	TRBJ1-1	-	17
CASSAAAPGSPLHF	TGTGCCAGCAGTGCTGCGGCACCGGGATCACCCCTCCACTTT	-	TRBV2	TRBJ1-6	-	14
CATSRDKSRRDTQYF	TGTGCCACCAGCAGAGATAAAAGTCGGAGAGATACGCAGTATTTT	few	TRBV15	TRBJ2-3	-	15
CASSLAAGLAGSQETQYF	TGCGCCAGCAGCTTGGCGGCCGGACTAGCGGGATCTCAAGAGACCCAGTACTTC	-	TRBV5-1	TRBJ2-5	TRBD2	18
CASSDPSFVRLPSTDTQYF	TGTGCCAGCAGTGACCCGTCCTTCGTACGGTTACCGAGCACAGATACGCAGTATTTT	few	TRBV6-1	TRBJ2-3	-	19
CASSLLAGGVGTQYF	TGTGCCAGCAGCTTGTTGGCAGGGGGCGTCGGGACCCAGTACTTC	-	TRBV5-6	TRBJ2-5	TRBD1	15
CATSDPGQSQETQYF	TGTGCCACCAGTGATCCGGGACAGAGTCAAGAGACCCAGTACTTC	once	TRBV24-1	TRBJ2-5	TRBD1	15
CAWSVLGRGGYTF	TGTGCCTGGAGTGTACTGGGGCGAGGTGGCTACACCTTC	few	TRBV30	TRBJ1-2	-	13
CASSVVLSETQYF	TGCGCCAGCAGCGTGGTATTGAGTGAGACCCAGTACTTC	-	TRBV5-1	TRBJ2-5	-	13
CSASAAQETQYF	TGCAGTGCTAGTGCGGCCCAAGAGACCCAGTACTTC	-	TRBV20-1	TRBJ2-5	-	12
CASSLIGPQETQYF	TGCGCCAGCAGTTTAATCGGGCCCCAAGAGACCCAGTACTTC	-	TRBV5-1	TRBJ2-5	-	14
CASSFIAGVGTGELFF	TGTGCCAGCAGCTTCATAGCGGGAGTCGGGACCGGGGAGCTGTTTTTT	-	TRBV5-4	TRBJ2-2	TRBD2	16
CASSPTFPPLHF	TGTGCCAGCAGCCCTACTTTCCCACCCCTCCACTTT	-	TRBV12-3/TRBV12-4	TRBJ1-6	-	12
CSASLAGYEQYF	TGCAGTGCTAGTCTAGCGGGCTACGAGCAGTACTTC	once	TRBV20-1	TRBJ2-7	TRBD2	12
CASILASGRGNTGELFF	TGTGCCAGTATTCTAGCTAGCGGGAGAGGGAACACCGGGGAGCTGTTTTTT	-	TRBV19	TRBJ2-2	TRBD2	17
CASSYFVGQGLSYSNQPQHF	TGTGCCAGCAGTTACTTCGTCGGGCAGGGCTTGTCCTATAGCAATCAGCCCCAGCATTTT	-	TRBV6-2/TRBV6-3	TRBJ1-5	-	20
CSARDSADSPLHF	TGCAGTGCCAGAGACAGCGCAGATTCACCCCTCCACTTT	once	TRBV20-1	TRBJ1-6	-	13
CAWRIEDRGRGDTQYF	TGTGCCTGGAGAATAGAAGACAGGGGGCGCGGAGATACGCAGTATTTT	-	TRBV30	TRBJ2-3	TRBD1	16
CASSPDAGHYTEAFF	TGTGCCAGCAGCCCAGATGCGGGACATTACACTGAAGCTTTCTTT	-	TRBV7-2	TRBJ1-1	-	15
CASSPTSGRGTDTQYF	TGTGCCAGCAGTCCGACTAGCGGGAGGGGCACAGATACGCAGTATTTT	-	TRBV7-2	TRBJ2-3	TRBD2	16
CASSVGTSGYNEQFF	TGTGCCAGTAGTGTGGGGACTAGCGGTTACAATGAGCAGTTCTTC	-	TRBV19	TRBJ2-1	TRBD2	15
CASSEGVYGYTF	TGTGCCAGCAGTGAGGGGGTGTATGGCTACACCTTC	-	TRBV2	TRBJ1-2	-	12
CASSLGTGEWNEQFF	TGTGCCAGCAGTCTCGGGACAGGGGAATGGAATGAGCAGTTCTTC	-	TRBV6-2/TRBV6-3	TRBJ2-1	TRBD1	15
CASNPDRSGANVLTF	TGTGCCAGCAATCCAGACCGCTCTGGGGCCAACGTCCTGACTTTC	-	TRBV7-9	TRBJ2-6	-	15
CSARDWGQGSHEQYF	TGCAGTGCTAGAGATTGGGGACAGGGGTCCCACGAGCAGTACTTC	-	TRBV20-1	TRBJ2-7	TRBD1	15
CASSLRDWNTGELFF	TGTGCCAGCAGCCTTAGGGACTGGAACACCGGGGAGCTGTTTTTT	-	TRBV28	TRBJ2-2	-	15
CASSLGTSATQYF	TGTGCCAGTAGCCTCGGGACGTCGGCGACCCAGTACTTC	-	TRBV19	TRBJ2-5	-	13
CASSFTGNTEAFF	TGTGCCAGCAGCTTTACTGGGAACACTGAAGCTTTCTTT	-	TRBV7-2	TRBJ1-1	-	13
CASSRSSTDTQYF	TGCGCCAGCAGCCGATCGAGCACAGATACGCAGTATTTT	-	TRBV5-1	TRBJ2-3	-	13
CASSVLAGAGETQYF	TGTGCCAGCAGTGTGTTAGCGGGAGCTGGAGAGACCCAGTACTTC	once	TRBV6-4	TRBJ2-5	TRBD2	15
CATRQGADTQYF	TGTGCCACCCGACAGGGTGCAGATACGCAGTATTTT	few	TRBV12-3/TRBV12-4	TRBJ2-3	TRBD1	12
CASSISASTNRPQHF	TGTGCCAGCAGTATTTCGGCGAGTACTAATCGGCCCCAGCATTTT	few	TRBV6-1	TRBJ1-5	-	15
CASSGHSGANVLTF	TGCGCCAGCAGCGGACACTCTGGGGCCAACGTCCTGACTTTC	-	TRBV5-1	TRBJ2-6	-	14
CASSDRTGGHTIYF	TGTGCCAGCAGCGACAGGACAGGGGGCCACACCATATATTTT	large	TRBV27	TRBJ1-3	TRBD1	14
CASTPTAGETQYF	TGTGCCAGCACCCCGACGGCTGGGGAGACCCAGTACTTC	-	TRBV7-9	TRBJ2-5	-	13
CACGSYGYTF	TGTGCCTGTGGGAGCTATGGCTACACCTTC	-	TRBV30	TRBJ1-2	-	10